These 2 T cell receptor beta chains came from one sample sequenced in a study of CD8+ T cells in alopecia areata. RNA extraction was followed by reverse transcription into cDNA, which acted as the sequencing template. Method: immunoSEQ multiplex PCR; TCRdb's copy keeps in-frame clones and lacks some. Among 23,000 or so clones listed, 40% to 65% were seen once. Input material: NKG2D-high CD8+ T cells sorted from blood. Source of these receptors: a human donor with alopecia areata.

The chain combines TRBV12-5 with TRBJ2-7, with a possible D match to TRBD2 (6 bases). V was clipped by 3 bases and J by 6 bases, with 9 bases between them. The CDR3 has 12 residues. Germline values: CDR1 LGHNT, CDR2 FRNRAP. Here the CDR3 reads CASGFGSGEQYF. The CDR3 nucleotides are TGTGCTAGTGGTTTTGGTAGCGGCGAGCAGTACTTC.

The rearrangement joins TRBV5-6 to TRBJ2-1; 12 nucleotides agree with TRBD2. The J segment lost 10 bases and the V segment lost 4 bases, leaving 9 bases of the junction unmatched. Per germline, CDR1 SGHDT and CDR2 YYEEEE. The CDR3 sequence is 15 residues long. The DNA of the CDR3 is TGTGCCAGCAGCCGCCCGACTAGCGGGAGTTTCGAGCAGTTCTTC. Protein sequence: CASSRPTSGSFEQFF.